This TCR beta chain derives from a study of T cells in Graves' hyperthyroidism and ophthalmopathy. The study's findings and limits: Ophthalmopathy was identified by the model a median roughly six months ahead of onset.

In the case of this clonotype: Its antigen is as yet unknown.

Trimming stripped 6 bases from V and 1 base from J, with 10 bases between. The length of the CDR3 is 14 residues. Germline V gene sequence: CDR1 MNHEY, CDR2 SVGEGT. Amplification yielded TCR beta CDR3 regions, with RNA transcripts as the source. The study used the HTBI primer set for a first-round RT-PCR of the TCR CDR3. One entry per CDR3 protein results from TCRdb running MiXCR on the multiplex PCR reads. The table lists 370,000 or so distinct CDR3 sequences, approximately 13% of them singletons. The chain joins TRBV6-2 or TRBV6-3 to TRBJ1-5; the D is unclear. The sequence came from a man aged 25-45 years with Graves' hyperthyroidism that later progressed to Graves' ophthalmopathy. Sequencing was done on a sample of blood. The CDR3 coding sequence is TGTGCCAGCAGCTTACTCGAGAGCAATCAGCCCCAGCATTTT. This sequence encodes CASSLLESNQPQHF.